This T cell receptor beta chain was sequenced for a study of blood T cell repertoires in COVID-19. Study-wide background: COVID-19 samples from acute and convalescent phases originated in the United States, Italy and Spain. From T cells, B-cell-depleted T cells, or PBMCs came the material, which was cDNA or gDNA.

Germline values: CDR1 LGHNA, CDR2 YSLEER. The CDR3 runs to 16 residues. The ends were cut back, 0 bases at V and 1 base at J, with 11 bases in the middle. In the original analysis: Amplification from reference gene primers served as the basis for estimated nucleated cell counts. Sequencing was performed with immunoSEQ multiplex PCR; in TCRdb, only in-frame clones are kept and a portion is missing. That table gives V, J and clone size, and the DNA gave D and trimming. Of about 190,000 clones in the sample, 80% to 90% were seen once. The chain joins TRBV4-3 to TRBJ2-3, with D possibly being TRBD1 (6 bases). This clonotype was obtained from a man aged 70-80 years with active or convalescent COVID-19. The sequenced material came from peripheral blood. The CDR3 region has the DNA TGCGCCAGCAGCCAAGAAACAGGGTGGGGCACAGATACGCAGTATTTT. Its protein product is CASSQETGWGTDTQYF.